This TCR beta chain is from a study of blood T cells in healthy people across ages. Trimming pared 5 bases from V and 10 bases from J, leaving 18 bases between. The CDR3 length is 14 residues. Germline CDR1 is MNHEY and CDR2 is SMNVEV (reference sequence). Combining a sample-barcoded 5' primer with a J-beta primer mix, a second PCR ran for roughly 7 to 11 cycles. MiXCR, run by TCRdb on the 5' RACE reads, gives a single entry per CDR3 protein. The sample records 1.5 million to 2 million distinct CDR3 sequences, 28% being singletons. Sequencing was carried out using blood. This chain links TRBV27 with TRBJ2-1; D possibly corresponds to TRBD1 (6 bases). The sequence was collected from a woman in her twenties or thirties in good health. The CDR3 sequence: CASSVTGLGFEQFF. DNA for the CDR3: TGTGCCAGCAGTGTAACAGGGCTGGGGTTCGAGCAGTTCTTC.